The next 26 T cell receptor beta chains were all read from a single sample in a study of T cell repertoires in cytomegalovirus infection. For these TCRs, the target antigens are not known. TCRdb reanalysed the reads using MiXCR and keeps one entry per CDR3 protein. This table has roughly 860,000 distinct CDR3 sequences, over 25% appearing once. The sequences come from cultured CD8+ T cells from PBMCs, collected from culture after CMV antigen stimulation. The source is a human donor in good health (CMV status not recorded). Some clones in this sample may be carry-over from other donors' samples.

The J gene is TRBJ1-1, the V gene TRBV7-8; the match to TRBD1 covers 9 bases. Looked up from germline, CDR1 is SGHVS and CDR2 is FQNEAQ. The CDR3 length is 17 residues. The V and J ends lost 3 bases and 5 bases, in that order; junction bases with no gene match: 13. In nucleotides, the CDR3 is TGTGCCAGCAGCTTTACAGGGGGCTGGGAGGATAAGACTGAAGCTTTCTTT. It yields the protein CASSFTGGWEDKTEAFF. Full variable domain (remainder filled in from reference TRBV7-8 and TRBJ1-1): GAGVSQSPRYKVAKRGQDVALRCDPISGHVSLFWYQQALGQGPEFLTYFQNEAQLDKSGLPSDRFFAERPEGSVSTLKIQRTQQEDSAVYLCASSFTGGWEDKTEAFFGQGTRLTVV.

The chain links TRBV9 to TRBJ1-2; 8 bases align to TRBD1. J was trimmed by 6 bases and V by 7 bases; bases with no gene match: 5. Germline loops: CDR1 SGDLS, CDR2 YYNGEE. This CDR3 has 12 residues. The CDR3 sequence: CASLDRVNGYTF. DNA of the CDR3: TGTGCCAGCCTGGACAGGGTCAATGGCTACACCTTC.

At least ten counts were recorded for this clonotype. V and J are TRBV6-4 and TRBJ2-1; D unclear. This CDR3 is 14 amino acids long. V lost 0 bases, J lost 5 bases, and 8 bases lay in between. Germline V gene lookup returns CDR1 MRHNA and CDR2 SNTAGT. The CDR3 loop is CASSDSWPHNEQFF. The CDR3, as DNA: TGTGCCAGCAGTGACTCCTGGCCGCACAATGAGCAGTTCTTC.

This clonotype was observed a handful of times. The J gene is TRBJ1-2, the V gene TRBV4-3; D gene unclear. Germline V gives CDR1 LGHNA, CDR2 YSLEER. The CDR3 sequence is 16 residues long. V lost 0 bases and J 6 bases, leaving 17 bases between the germline ends. CDR3 nucleotides: TGCGCCAGCAGCCAAGATGTGGCCAGGCGCATCGATGGCTACACCTTC. Translated: CASSQDVARRIDGYTF.

Only a few counts were recorded for this clonotype. The chain recombines TRBV18 with TRBJ2-7, with 7 bases matching TRBD1. This CDR3 has 16 amino acids. Germline V gives CDR1 KGHSH, CDR2 LQKENI. V trimming: 6 bases; J trimming: 1 base; junction bases outside the gene matches: 12. The CDR3 region is CASSFNPVGQSYEQYF. CDR3 DNA: TGTGCCAGCTCCTTCAATCCGGTGGGACAGTCCTACGAGCAGTACTTC.

In this sample, this clonotype turned up a few times. The chain combines TRBV15 with TRBJ2-2; a weak D match, TRBD2 (6 bases). V was shortened by 0 bases and J by 1 base, with 21 bases between the two germline ends. Germline assignment: CDR1 LNHNV and CDR2 YYDKDF (reference sequence). CDR3 length: 20 amino acids. The CDR3 DNA reads as TGTGCCACCAGCAGAGATCGCGAACAAGGGACTTCTCTGAACACCGGGGAGCTGTTTTTT. This codes for CATSRDREQGTSLNTGELFF.

In this sample, this clonotype turned up many times. The chain couples TRBV7-8 to TRBJ2-2, with 8 positions matching TRBD1. Germline CDR1 and CDR2: SGHVS and FQNEAQ. There are 15 residues in the CDR3. Losses at the gene ends were 5 bases for V and 4 bases for J; bases not matched to a gene: 6. CDR3 sequence: CASSIGQGSTGELFF. The CDR3 nucleotides are TGTGCCAGCAGCATCGGACAGGGCTCCACCGGGGAGCTGTTTTTT. The full variable domain, rest sourced from reference TRBV7-8 and TRBJ2-2, is GAGVSQSPRYKVAKRGQDVALRCDPISGHVSLFWYQQALGQGPEFLTYFQNEAQLDKSGLPSDRFFAERPEGSVSTLKIQRTQQEDSAVYLCASSIGQGSTGELFFGEGSRLTVL.

At least ten counts were recorded for this clonotype. The rearrangement links TRBV6-2 or TRBV6-3 to TRBJ1-5; maybe TRBD1 (5 bases). The CDR3 sequence is 17 residues long. V lost 4 bases to trimming and J lost 0 bases, with 16 bases between them. The germline gives CDR1 MNHEY, CDR2 SVGEGT. The CDR3 reads CASSSFWGRYSNQPQHF. CDR3 nucleotide sequence: TGTGCCAGCAGTTCGTTCTGGGGCCGGTATAGCAATCAGCCCCAGCATTTT.

The chain recombines TRBV19 with TRBJ1-6, with no clear D. The CDR3 is made up of 14 amino acids. Trimming removed 7 bases from V and 8 bases from J, with 15 bases in between. The germline V gene has CDR1 LNHDA and CDR2 SQIVND (reference sequence). Here the CDR3 reads CASTQYLMDSPLHF. The DNA of the CDR3 is TGTGCCAGTACCCAATATCTGATGGATTCACCCCTCCACTTT.

The CDR3 nucleotides are TGTGCCAGCAGCCAGATCGGAGAGGGGGGGATCTCTGGAAACACCATATATTTT. Its translation is CASSQIGEGGISGNTIYF. The rearrangement links TRBV3-1 to TRBJ1-3; D is possibly TRBD1 (6 bases). The CDR3 extends over 18 amino acids. V was trimmed by 3 bases and J by 0 bases, leaving 18 bases between them. Germline V lookup: CDR1 LGHDT, CDR2 YNNKEL (reference sequence).

This clonotype was counted between two and nine times. J is TRBJ1-1 and V is TRBV27; TRBD1 agrees at 9 bases. Trimming took 1 base from V and 3 from J; bases not matched to a gene: 9. Germline assignment: CDR1 MNHEY and CDR2 SMNVEV (reference sequence). This CDR3 is 17 amino acids long. The CDR3 sequence: CASSLFPPGQGYTEAFF. The CDR3 coding sequence is TGTGCCAGCAGTTTATTCCCGCCGGGACAGGGTTACACTGAAGCTTTCTTT.

The chain joins TRBV4-1 to TRBJ2-5; 13 bases fit TRBD2. CDR3 length equals 16 residues. J lost 0 bases, V lost 4 bases, and 2 bases had no gene match. In germline, CDR1 is MGHRA, CDR2 YSYEKL. The CDR3 sequence is CASSLTSGGYQETQYF. In nucleotides, the CDR3 is TGCGCCAGCAGCCTGACTAGCGGGGGGTACCAAGAGACCCAGTACTTC.

This clonotype has a handful of counts. The rearrangement uses TRBV3-1 and TRBJ2-3; D possibly corresponds to TRBD2 (6 bases). CDR3 size: 17 residues. Per the germline V gene, CDR1 is LGHDT and CDR2 is YNNKEL (reference sequence). Trimming cost V 4 bases and J 2 bases, with 19 bases left between them. CDR3 sequence (DNA): TGTGCCAGCAGCCCTCTATGGTTTGCGGGGCACACAGATACGCAGTATTTT. Translation: CASSPLWFAGHTDTQYF.

There are a few counts of this clonotype. The rearrangement joins TRBV19 to TRBJ1-5, with D unclear. The CDR3 contains 15 residues. Trimming stripped 5 bases from V and 0 bases from J, with 11 bases between. Germline lookup yields CDR1 LNHDA and CDR2 SQIVND (reference sequence). CDR3 bases: TGTGCCAGTAGTCCCTCGGTGGGTAGCAATCAGCCCCAGCATTTT. Translation: CASSPSVGSNQPQHF.

This clonotype was seen repeatedly, ten times or more. This CDR3 is CASRTGPEAFF. The CDR3 DNA follows: TGTGCCAGCAGGACAGGGCCTGAAGCTTTCTTT. The chain uses TRBV6-2 or TRBV6-3 and TRBJ1-1; TRBD1 matches at 7 bases. V dropped 6 bases and J dropped 6; count of bases not matched to a gene: 1. The CDR3 sequence is 11 residues long. CDR1 and CDR2 from the germline V gene are MNHEY and SVGEGT.

The V and J genes are TRBV12-3 or TRBV12-4 and TRBJ2-3, with 7 bases identical to TRBD1. This CDR3 comprises 16 residues. With V trimmed by 5 bases and J by 0 bases, 8 bases remained unmatched. The CDR3 here is CASSLTGSSSTDTQYF. DNA for the CDR3: TGTGCCAGCAGTCTGACAGGGAGCTCTAGCACAGATACGCAGTATTTT.

This clonotype came up a few times. J is TRBJ2-5 and V is TRBV7-6; 7 bases are a match to TRBD2. V dropped 3 bases and J dropped 0; count of bases not matched to a gene: 4. CDR3 length: 15 amino acids. Germline-derived CDR1 and CDR2 are SGHVS and FNYEAQ. CDR3 residues: CASSLGRGNQETQYF. The CDR3 region has the DNA TGTGCCAGCAGCTTGGGGCGGGGGAACCAAGAGACCCAGTACTTC.

The chain uses TRBV7-6 and TRBJ2-5; 14 bases fit TRBD2. Germline CDR1 and CDR2: SGHVS and FNYEAQ. Trimming removed 4 bases from V and 4 bases from J; junction bases left unmatched: 11. The CDR3 runs 18 residues. In DNA form, the CDR3 reads TGTGCCAGCAGCTCGGGGACTAGCGGGAGTTTTGGAGGAGAGACCCAGTACTTC. Protein: CASSSGTSGSFGGETQYF.

This rearrangement joins TRBV11-2 to TRBJ2-5; tentatively, D is TRBD1 (6 bases). The CDR3 has 14 amino acids. Per the germline V gene, CDR1 is SGHAT and CDR2 is FQNNGV. V was pared by 5 bases and J by 5 bases, with 15 bases between. CDR3 in amino acids: CASSLTGSEETQYF. Written as DNA, the CDR3 is TGTGCCAGCAGCCTCACAGGGTCGGAGGAGACCCAGTACTTC.

This clonotype appeared a few times. The rearrangement joins TRBV6-1 to TRBJ2-5, with TRBD2 matching 14 bases. The germline V gene has CDR1 MNHNS and CDR2 SASEGT. The CDR3 is 17 residues long. The junction had 10 bases not matched to a gene; V was cut back by 5 bases and J by 5 bases. CDR3 protein: CASSYLGLAGETETQYF. DNA of the CDR3: TGTGCCAGCAGTTATCTGGGACTAGCGGGGGAGACGGAGACCCAGTACTTC.

This rearrangement joins TRBV28 to TRBJ2-5, with D possibly matching TRBD2 (6 bases). Germline CDR1 is MDHEN and CDR2 is SYDVKM. The CDR3 length is 14 residues. V lost 8 bases, J lost 0 bases, and 13 bases lay in between. The CDR3 DNA sequence: TGTGCCAGCGCACGCCGGACTAACCAAGAGACCCAGTACTTC. Translation: CASARRTNQETQYF.

This clonotype was seen a handful of times. The V call is TRBV28, the J call TRBJ2-5; the D gene is possibly TRBD1 (6 bases). This CDR3 has 14 amino acids. Trimming removed 4 bases at V and 5 bases at J, with 14 bases between. Germline loops: CDR1 MDHEN, CDR2 SYDVKM. Here the CDR3 DNA reads TGTGCCAGCAGTTCCCGAGGGGGAATGGAGACCCAGTACTTC. Protein product: CASSSRGGMETQYF.

The chain is built from TRBV5-1 and TRBJ2-3; D remains unclear. The germline CDR1 and CDR2 sequences are SGHRS and YFSETQ. The CDR3 is made up of 16 amino acids. The V gene lost 0 bases and the J gene lost 2 bases, with 13 bases spanning the gap. Here the CDR3 reads CASSLVAEPFTDTQYF. As DNA, the CDR3 is TGCGCCAGCAGCTTGGTGGCGGAACCTTTCACAGATACGCAGTATTTT.

The table lists this clonotype with a few counts. This chain uses TRBV4-1 with TRBJ1-2; the D is unclear. CDR3 length: 14 residues. Per the germline V gene, CDR1 is MGHRA and CDR2 is YSYEKL. The ends were cut back, 4 bases at V and 5 bases at J, with 14 bases in the middle. The CDR3 reads CASSPLGHLYGYTF. CDR3 nucleotide sequence: TGCGCCAGCAGCCCTCTCGGGCACCTATATGGCTACACCTTC.

In this sample, this clonotype turned up many times. The genes are TRBV2 and TRBJ1-3; no clear D gene. V lost 4 bases, J lost 0 bases, and 16 bases lay in between. Germline assignment: CDR1 SNHLY and CDR2 FYNNEI. The CDR3 is 17 amino acids. CDR3 in DNA: TGTGCCAGCAGTGGGGGTCGGACTCTTTACTCTGGAAACACCATATATTTT. This sequence encodes CASSGGRTLYSGNTIYF.

The chain couples TRBV15 to TRBJ2-4; 7 bases align to TRBD2. Trimming cost V 0 bases and J 3 bases; bases outside gene matches: 11. This CDR3 spans 18 amino acids. Germline V CDR1 and CDR2: LNHNV, YYDKDF (reference sequence). The CDR3 DNA sequence: TGTGCCACCAGCAGAGATTATAATCCCAGGGAGGGCAAAAACATTCAGTACTTC. Its translation: CATSRDYNPREGKNIQYF.